What follows are 7 T cell receptor beta chains derived from one specimen sequenced in a study of shared T cell receptors in the human thymus. The data were produced by immunoSEQ multiplex PCR, yet TCRdb's version contains in-frame clones alone and is incomplete. This sample has under 850,000 clones; roughly 88% occur once, and the top ten carry about 0.01%. These data also formed part of another study, on human thymus T cells.

The sequenced sample consisted of thymocytes. The origin of the receptors is a boy younger than two with a congenital heart defect.

The chain recombines TRBV11-3 with TRBJ2-5, with D possibly matching TRBD2 (6 bases). This CDR3 has 13 amino acids. V was pared by 6 bases and J by 2 bases, with 10 bases between. Per germline, CDR1 SGHNT and CDR2 YENEEA. DNA of the CDR3: TGTGCCAGCAGAACAGGACTACAAGAGACCCAGTACTTC. This gives the protein CASRTGLQETQYF.

This chain links TRBV5-1 with TRBJ2-1; 9 bases map to TRBD2. Germline V CDR1 and CDR2: SGHRS, YFSETQ. The V gene end was trimmed by 0 bases and the J gene end by 8 bases; junction bases not matched to a gene: 9. The CDR3 covers 16 residues. CDR3 coding DNA: TGCGCCAGCAGCTTGGGTAGCGGGAGCCCCAACCATGAGCAGTTCTTC. This gives the protein CASSLGSGSPNHEQFF.

The chain is built from TRBV4-2 and TRBJ2-7; TRBD2 agrees at 8 bases. V was pared by 3 bases and J by 3 bases, with 4 bases of the junction left unmatched. The CDR3 has 14 residues. The germline V gene has CDR1 LGHNA and CDR2 YNFKEQ. This CDR3 is CASSQAGGIYEQYF. CDR3 coding DNA: TGTGCCAGCAGCCAGGCGGGAGGAATCTACGAGCAGTACTTC.

V and J are TRBV7-6 and TRBJ1-2, with TRBD1 as a possible D gene (5 bases). This CDR3 spans 13 amino acids. Germline V lookup: CDR1 SGHVS, CDR2 FNYEAQ. V lost 5 bases and J 8 bases, leaving 15 bases between the germline ends. The CDR3: CASSGQGLGGYTF. The CDR3 DNA is TGTGCCAGCAGCGGGCAGGGTCTGGGGGGCTACACCTTC.

The chain combines TRBV7-8 with TRBJ2-7; D gene unclear. CDR1 and CDR2 from the germline V gene are SGHVS and FQNEAQ. Between the trimmed V and J ends, which lost 2 bases and 6 bases, there was a span of 8 bases. This CDR3 is 12 amino acids long. The CDR3 reads CASSLSSTEQYF. Here the CDR3 DNA reads TGTGCCAGCAGCTTATCGAGCACCGAGCAGTACTTC.

The chain joins TRBV28 to TRBJ2-5; 8 bases agree with TRBD2. The CDR3 length is 14 residues. V lost 3 bases, J lost 4 bases, and 4 bases stayed unmatched. The germline gives CDR1 MDHEN, CDR2 SYDVKM. As DNA, the CDR3 is TGTGCCAGCAGTTTCCCCGGGGGGGGAGAGACCCAGTACTTC. It specifies CASSFPGGGETQYF.

The chain employs TRBV2 and TRBJ2-1; no reliable D call. This CDR3 is 14 amino acids long. The germline V and J ends were trimmed by 9 bases and 4 bases, with 16 bases remaining between them. Germline V gene data show CDR1 as SNHLY and CDR2 as FYNNEI. The CDR3 protein is CARDLEPSYNEQFF. For the CDR3, the DNA is TGTGCCAGGGATCTAGAACCCTCTTACAATGAGCAGTTCTTC.